The 26 T cell receptor beta chains below were found in one sample sequenced in a study of shared T cell receptors in the human thymus. Produced via immunoSEQ multiplex PCR; TCRdb's table is partial and in-frame only. The table records hundreds of thousands of clones, about 90% of them present only once. This same sample was also taken into another study, of human thymus T cells.

The sample consisted of thymocytes. The receptors were gathered from a boy in the first two years of life with a congenital heart defect.

The V call is TRBV6-5, the J call TRBJ1-4, with 7 bases fitting TRBD1. Germline-derived CDR1 and CDR2 are MNHEY and SVGAGI. Trimming removed 5 bases from V and 3 bases from J; junction bases left unmatched: 6. The CDR3 spans 15 residues. The CDR3 DNA reads as TGTGCCAGCAGTAAGGACAGGCGATCTAATGAAAAACTGTTTTTT. Its translation: CASSKDRRSNEKLFF.

The chain links TRBV28 to TRBJ2-4, with 8 bases identical to TRBD2. This CDR3 is 17 amino acids long. Germline V CDR1 and CDR2: MDHEN, SYDVKM. Trimming took 1 base from V and 1 from J; bases not matched to a gene: 6. The CDR3 DNA reads TGTGCCAGCAGTTTATCTATGGCTAGCGGGGCCAAAAACATTCAGTACTTC. Translating gives CASSLSMASGAKNIQYF.

This clone was seen once. The chain links TRBV7-2 to TRBJ1-1, with D tentatively TRBD1 (5 bases). CDR1 and CDR2 (germline): SGHTA, FQGNSA. The CDR3 sequence is 15 residues long. V shed 2 bases and J shed 6 bases, with 16 bases lying between them. The chain's CDR3 is CASSLHSRGDAEAFF. DNA of the CDR3: TGTGCCAGCAGCTTACATTCTCGGGGGGACGCTGAAGCTTTCTTT.

In nucleotides, the CDR3 is TGTGCCAGCAGCCAATACGCGGATCACGGGGAGCTGTTTTTT. This encodes CASSQYADHGELFF. The rearrangement joins TRBV16 to TRBJ2-2; D is undetermined. Germline values: CDR1 KGHSY, CDR2 FQNENV. V lost 1 base, J lost 7 bases, and 10 bases lay in between. The CDR3 is made up of 14 amino acids.

This clone occurred once. The V gene is TRBV5-1, the J gene TRBJ1-2, with a possible D match to TRBD1 (6 bases). The CDR3 totals 13 residues. Germline CDR1 SGHRS, CDR2 YFSETQ. V was trimmed by 4 bases and J by 8 bases, leaving 15 bases between them. Here the CDR3 DNA reads TGCGCCAGCAGCCCGAACAGGGTACCAGGCTACACCTTC. This codes for CASSPNRVPGYTF. Full variable domain (rest looked up from reference TRBV5-1 and TRBJ1-2): KAGVTQTPRYLIKTRGQQVTLSCSPISGHRSVSWYQQTPGQGLQFLFEYFSETQRNKGNFPGRFSGRQFSNSRSEMNVSTLELGDSALYLCASSPNRVPGYTFGSGTRLTVV.

The genes are TRBV6-6 and TRBJ2-7; 9 positions match TRBD1. The CDR3 runs to 14 residues. Germline V gene sequence: CDR1 MNHNY, CDR2 SVGAGI (reference sequence). The V gene end was trimmed by 7 bases and the J gene end by 5 bases; junction bases not matched to a gene: 9. The CDR3 DNA follows: TGTGCCAGCATCAACCGGGACAGGGTCGACGAGCAGTACTTC. Protein sequence: CASINRDRVDEQYF.

The V and J genes are TRBV5-6 and TRBJ2-3, with D uncertain. The CDR3 is 14 amino acids. The V gene lost 0 bases and the J gene lost 6 bases, with 11 bases spanning the gap. Per germline, CDR1 SGHDT and CDR2 YYEEEE. The CDR3, as DNA: TGTGCCAGCAGCTTGGTTCAAACGACTGATACGCAGTATTTT. This translates into CASSLVQTTDTQYF.

This sequence joins TRBV28 and TRBJ2-7; 11 bases fit TRBD2. The V and J ends lost 6 bases and 4 bases, in that order; junction bases with no gene match: 5. CDR3 size: 14 residues. Germline lookup yields CDR1 MDHEN and CDR2 SYDVKM. This CDR3 is CASSRGTSGYEQYF. The DNA of the CDR3 is TGTGCCAGCAGCCGAGGGACTAGCGGATACGAGCAGTACTTC. The full variable domain, its missing parts supplied by reference TRBV28 and TRBJ2-7, is DVKVTQSSRYLVKRTGEKVFLECVQDMDHENMFWYRQDPGLGLRLIYFSYDVKMKEKGDIPEGYSVSREKKERFSLILESASTNQTSMYLCASSRGTSGYEQYFGPGTRLTVT.

The J gene is TRBJ2-5, the V gene TRBV27; TRBD2 matches at 8 bases. The J segment lost 2 bases and the V segment lost 7 bases, leaving 9 bases of the junction unmatched. Germline-derived CDR1 and CDR2 are MNHEY and SMNVEV (reference sequence). This CDR3 has 15 amino acids. The CDR3 DNA reads as TGTGCCAGCAACCCAACCGCGGGGGGACAAGAGACCCAGTACTTC. Protein product: CASNPTAGGQETQYF.

This clone came up once. This chain connects TRBV9 to TRBJ2-3, with D maybe TRBD1 (6 bases). Germline assignment: CDR1 SGDLS and CDR2 YYNGEE. The V end was cut by 0 bases, the J end by 2 bases, with 19 bases between. The CDR3 consists of 18 residues. CDR3 in amino acids: CASSVGGQLGENTDTQYF. CDR3 nucleotides: TGTGCCAGCAGCGTAGGCGGACAGCTTGGAGAAAACACAGATACGCAGTATTTT.

The CDR3 reads CAWRGDGYTF. CDR3 DNA sequence: TGTGCCTGGCGGGGAGATGGCTACACCTTC. The chain joins TRBV30 to TRBJ1-2, with D unresolved. Trimming removed 5 bases at V and 6 bases at J, with 7 bases between. This CDR3 has 10 amino acids. Per the germline V gene, CDR1 is GTSNPN and CDR2 is SVGIG (reference sequence).

This sequence joins TRBV18 and TRBJ2-3, with TRBD1 matching 9 bases. The ends lost 3 bases at V and 3 bases at J; junction bases unmatched: 10. Germline lookup yields CDR1 KGHSH and CDR2 LQKENI. The CDR3 loop spans 17 amino acids. The CDR3 sequence is CASSPRETGGRTDTQYF. In DNA form, the CDR3 reads TGTGCCAGCTCACCCCGCGAAACAGGGGGCAGAACAGATACGCAGTATTTT.

The chain links TRBV19 to TRBJ1-2, with a possible D match to TRBD1 (6 bases). Looked up from germline, CDR1 is LNHDA and CDR2 is SQIVND (reference sequence). Trimming stripped 8 bases from V and 7 bases from J, with 23 bases between. CDR3 length equals 15 residues. The CDR3 sequence is CASRGGGAGAFGYTF. The CDR3 bases are TGTGCCAGTCGGGGCGGGGGTGCAGGGGCCTTTGGCTACACCTTC.

The J gene is TRBJ2-1, the V gene TRBV7-6, with D unresolved. The germline V gene encodes CDR1 SGHVS and CDR2 FNYEAQ. Trimming stripped 3 bases from V and 8 bases from J, with 8 bases between. The CDR3 consists of 12 residues. The CDR3 loop is CASSFRIDEQFF. The CDR3 DNA follows: TGTGCCAGCAGCTTCAGGATCGATGAGCAGTTCTTC.

CDR3 sequence reads: CATSRDRASGPRISHEQFF. In DNA form, the CDR3 reads TGTGCCACCAGCAGAGATCGGGCTAGCGGGCCTCGGATATCCCATGAGCAGTTCTTC. The chain joins TRBV15 to TRBJ2-1; 8 nucleotides match TRBD2. CDR3 size: 19 residues. Germline CDR1 reads LNHNV; CDR2 reads YYDKDF (reference sequence). Trimming at V came to 0 bases and at J to 8 bases, leaving 18 bases not matched to a gene.

The chain combines TRBV4-3 with TRBJ2-1; 14 nucleotides line up with TRBD2. Germline values: CDR1 LGHNA, CDR2 YSLEER. The CDR3 is 17 amino acids. V trimming: 0 bases; J trimming: 7 bases; junction bases outside the gene matches: 5. CDR3 residues: CASSQEGTSGRWNEQFF. The CDR3 DNA follows: TGCGCCAGCAGCCAAGAGGGGACTAGCGGGAGATGGAATGAGCAGTTCTTC.

A single count supports this clone. The chain couples TRBV29-1 to TRBJ1-2; 10 positions agree with TRBD1. The CDR3 covers 14 residues. Germline V gene lookup returns CDR1 SQVTM and CDR2 ANQGSEA. With V trimmed by 1 base and J by 6 bases, 5 bases remained unmatched. The CDR3 bases are TGCAGCGTTGAAGCTGACAGGGGGCGCGATGGCTACACCTTC. It translates to CSVEADRGRDGYTF.

This clone was observed once. The chain recombines TRBV28 with TRBJ2-1; 8 nucleotides line up with TRBD1. Germline CDR1 MDHEN, CDR2 SYDVKM. V lost 5 bases, J lost 0 bases, and 9 bases stayed unmatched. The CDR3 spans 17 residues. CDR3 sequence: CASSPRTGSSSYNEQFF. Written as DNA, the CDR3 is TGTGCCAGCAGTCCCCGGACAGGGTCGAGCTCCTACAATGAGCAGTTCTTC.

CDR3: CASSERPSGSIHEQFF. CDR3 coding DNA: TGCGCCAGCAGTGAGAGGCCTAGCGGGAGTATACATGAGCAGTTCTTC. V usage is TRBV10-2 and J usage is TRBJ2-1; the match to TRBD2 covers 10 bases. With 2 bases clipped from V and 8 bases from J, the junction kept 9 bases outside the gene matches. Germline CDR1 reads WSHSY; CDR2 reads SAAADI. This CDR3 is 16 amino acids long.

The table lists this clone with a few counts. The chain recombines TRBV4-1 with TRBJ1-1; 7 nucleotides match TRBD1. The V gene's germline CDR1 is MGHRA and CDR2 YSYEKL. The CDR3 covers 13 residues. V lost 1 base, J lost 9 bases, and 5 bases stayed unmatched. The CDR3 DNA follows: TGCGCCAGCAGCCAAGTTCGGGACAGCCAAGCTTTCTTT. This gives the protein CASSQVRDSQAFF.

The chain has TRBV27 and TRBJ2-3; D is unclear. Trimming took off 1 base at V and 2 bases at J, with 10 bases between the two ends. The germline V gene encodes CDR1 MNHEY and CDR2 SMNVEV (reference sequence). CDR3 length equals 15 residues. The CDR3 sequence is CASSLFPTHTDTQYF. The CDR3 nucleotides are TGTGCCAGCAGTTTATTCCCTACCCACACAGATACGCAGTATTTT.

The chain has TRBV12-5 and TRBJ2-3, with TRBD1 matching 7 bases. The germline V gene encodes CDR1 LGHNT and CDR2 FRNRAP. Trimming at V came to 0 bases and at J to 1 base, leaving 7 bases not matched to a gene. The CDR3 runs 17 residues. The CDR3 DNA reads as TGTGCTAGTGGTTTGGTAGGGACAGTAAAACGCACAGATACGCAGTATTTT. Its protein is CASGLVGTVKRTDTQYF. Based on the CDR3 plus reference TRBV12-5 and TRBJ2-3, the full variable domain is DARVTQTPRHKVTEMGQEVTMRCQPILGHNTVFWYRQTMMQGLELLAYFRNRAPLDDSGMPKDRFSAEMPDATLATLKIQPSEPRDSAVYFCASGLVGTVKRTDTQYFGPGTRLTVL.

CDR3 coding DNA: TGTGCCAGCAGCTCAGGGGGAGTATCCGAGCAGTACTTC. It codes for CASSSGGVSEQYF. The V and J genes are TRBV7-2 and TRBJ2-7, with 7 bases aligning to TRBD1. This CDR3 has 13 residues. The germline V gene encodes CDR1 SGHTA and CDR2 FQGNSA. V trimming: 4 bases; J trimming: 6 bases; junction bases outside the gene matches: 6.

The chain carries TRBV7-2 and TRBJ1-1; weak D call: TRBD1 (5 bases). Germline CDR1 and CDR2: SGHTA and FQGNSA. The CDR3 runs 17 residues. V was trimmed by 1 base and J by 3 bases, leaving 18 bases between them. For the CDR3, the DNA is TGTGCCAGCAGCTTAGTAAGGAAAGGGGTAGCGGACACTGAAGCTTTCTTT. Translated, it gives CASSLVRKGVADTEAFF.

The J gene is TRBJ1-1, the V gene TRBV10-2, with a weak D call TRBD1 (5 bases). Germline loops: CDR1 WSHSY, CDR2 SAAADI. V lost 7 bases and J 3 bases, leaving 15 bases between the germline ends. There are 14 residues in the CDR3. CDR3 bases: TGCGCCAGCACCCCCTGGGGCAGAGACACTGAAGCTTTCTTT. It specifies CASTPWGRDTEAFF.

The sample holds a few counts of this clone. The chain employs TRBV10-3 and TRBJ2-7; TRBD2 matches 12 bases. This CDR3 is 14 amino acids long. The germline V gene has CDR1 ENHRY and CDR2 SYGVKD. Germline trimming cut 5 bases from V and 2 bases from J; bases unmatched to any gene: 1. Written as DNA, the CDR3 is TGTGCCATCAGTACTAGCGGGGGGACCTACGAGCAGTACTTC. This sequence encodes CAISTSGGTYEQYF.